A single sample gave rise to the 20 T cell receptor beta chains below, sequenced in a study of cytomegalovirus exposure and HLA in healthy donors. A multiplex PCR was run with 60 Vbeta primers and 13 Jbeta primers. Sequencing was performed with immunoSEQ multiplex PCR; in TCRdb, only in-frame clones are kept and a portion is missing. The data contain 90,000 or so clones, about four fifths of them singletons. Specimen: PBMCs. The receptors were sampled from a man aged 25 to 40 in good health and CMV-seropositive.

This clone came up a few times. Within the sample, other DNA sequences also encode this same CDR3. The genes are TRBV7-8 and TRBJ1-1; the match to TRBD1 covers 8 bases. Trimming at V came to 5 bases and at J to 4 bases, leaving 9 bases not matched to a gene. This CDR3 region has 15 residues. Germline V gives CDR1 SGHVS, CDR2 FQNEAQ. This CDR3 is CASSAKRTGFTEAFF. CDR3 sequence (DNA): TGTGCCAGCAGCGCAAAACGGACAGGGTTCACTGAAGCTTTCTTT.

V is TRBV7-9 and J is TRBJ1-1; D unresolved. Trimming removed 11 bases at V and 3 bases at J, with 13 bases between. CDR3 length equals 12 residues. The germline gives CDR1 SEHNR, CDR2 FQNEAQ (reference sequence). Here the CDR3 DNA reads TGTGCCCCGGGGAGTTTGGACACTGAAGCTTTCTTT. Amino acid sequence: CAPGSLDTEAFF.

The CDR3, as DNA: TGTGCCAGCAGCTGGCCGATCGGGACGACGTCGGGGGTTCGGCAGTTCTTC. It codes for CASSWPIGTTSGVRQFF. The rearrangement joins TRBV7-8 to TRBJ2-1; TRBD2 is a possible D gene (6 bases). The CDR3 has 17 residues. Trimming stripped 4 bases from V and 12 bases from J, with 28 bases between. Per germline, CDR1 SGHVS and CDR2 FQNEAQ.

The chain has TRBV18 and TRBJ1-3; TRBD1 agrees at 7 bases. V shed 3 bases, J shed 9 bases, and the junction held 8 bases outside the gene matches. Germline V gene data show CDR1 as KGHSH and CDR2 as LQKENI. The CDR3 loop spans 14 amino acids. CDR3 bases: TGTGCCAGCTCACCCCCGACAGGGCTTCCCACCATATATTTT. It specifies CASSPPTGLPTIYF. Complete variable domain (other parts from reference TRBV18 and TRBJ1-3): NAGVMQNPRHLVRRRGQEARLRCSPMKGHSHVYWYRQLPEEGLKFMVYLQKENIIDESGMPKERFSAEFPKEGPSILRIQQVVRGDSAAYFCASSPPTGLPTIYFGEGSWLTVV.

The gene calls are TRBV7-2 and TRBJ2-5; D gene ambiguous. This CDR3 is built from 16 residues. V dropped 5 bases and J dropped 1 base, with 17 bases sitting between them. Germline V CDR1 and CDR2: SGHTA, FQGNSA. The CDR3 here is CASSPAAAWSQETQYF. The CDR3 DNA reads as TGTGCCAGCAGCCCCGCCGCGGCGTGGAGCCAAGAGACCCAGTACTTC. The whole variable domain, remainder taken from reference TRBV7-2 and TRBJ2-5, is GAGVSQSPSNKVTEKGKDVELRCDPISGHTALYWYRQSLGQGLEFLIYFQGNSAPDKSGLPSDRFSAERTGGSVSTLTIQRTQQEDSAVYLCASSPAAAWSQETQYFGPGTRLLVL.

V and J are TRBV10-3 and TRBJ2-6; maybe TRBD1 (5 bases). Trimming left V 3 bases short and J 9 bases short, with 9 bases between. The CDR3 length is 13 residues. CDR1 ENHRY and CDR2 SYGVKD come from the germline V gene. This chain's CDR3 is CAISDGQGNVLTF. The CDR3 DNA sequence: TGTGCCATCAGTGACGGACAAGGCAACGTCCTGACTTTC.

This chain's CDR3 is CASSDGDRTNGYTF. CDR3 bases: TGTGCCAGCAGTGATGGGGACAGGACCAATGGCTACACCTTC. The chain has TRBV2 and TRBJ1-2, with 8 bases matching TRBD1. V shed 3 bases and J 6 bases; nucleotides not matched to a gene: 6. The germline CDR1 and CDR2 sequences are SNHLY and FYNNEI. CDR3 length: 14 amino acids.

J is TRBJ2-7 and V is TRBV7-8; a weak D match, TRBD1 (6 bases). The CDR3 has 15 amino acids. V lost 1 base and J lost 0, with 10 bases in between. The germline CDR1 and CDR2 sequences are SGHVS and FQNEAQ. The chain's CDR3 is CASSLESGDSYEQYF. CDR3 in DNA: TGTGCCAGCAGCTTAGAATCAGGGGACTCCTACGAGCAGTACTTC. Looking up the rest from reference TRBV7-8 and TRBJ2-7 gives the full variable domain: GAGVSQSPRYKVAKRGQDVALRCDPISGHVSLFWYQQALGQGPEFLTYFQNEAQLDKSGLPSDRFFAERPEGSVSTLKIQRTQQEDSAVYLCASSLESGDSYEQYFGPGTRLTVT.

The chain is built from TRBV2 and TRBJ2-1, with D perhaps TRBD2 (5 bases). The length of the CDR3 is 13 residues. Trimming took off 11 bases at V and 0 bases at J, with 11 bases between the two ends. Germline CDR1 reads SNHLY; CDR2 reads FYNNEI. The CDR3 region is CAGRAVSYNEQFF. The CDR3 DNA reads TGTGCCGGGCGGGCGGTCTCCTACAATGAGCAGTTCTTC.

The chain joins TRBV6-5 to TRBJ2-7; 12 bases are shared with TRBD2. CDR3 length equals 16 residues. With V trimmed by 2 bases and J by 3 bases, 5 bases remained unmatched. The germline V gene has CDR1 MNHEY and CDR2 SVGAGI. Written as DNA, the CDR3 is TGTGCCAGCAGTTACCCGCTAGCGGGAGGGGGCTACGAGCAGTACTTC. It specifies CASSYPLAGGGYEQYF.

In this sample, this clone turned up once. V and J are TRBV28 and TRBJ2-5; no clear D gene. The closer fit of TRBJ2-7 to the DNA end suggests the J call may be wrong. Germline V gene sequence: CDR1 MDHEN, CDR2 SYDVKM. The CDR3 has 15 residues. CDR3 loop: CASRPAAESPYEQYF. The DNA of the CDR3 is TGTGCCAGCCGCCCCGCCGCTGAGTCACCCTACGAGCAGTACTTC.

This chain links TRBV11-2 with TRBJ1-6; D remains unclear. Looked up from germline, CDR1 is SGHAT and CDR2 is FQNNGV. V was clipped by 5 bases and J by 5 bases, with 10 bases between them. The CDR3 runs 14 residues. The chain's CDR3 is CASSTTGDNSPLHF. The DNA of the CDR3 is TGTGCCAGCAGCACAACCGGGGATAATTCACCCCTCCACTTT.

This chain uses TRBV2 with TRBJ2-1, with 7 bases that match TRBD2. The CDR3 is 14 residues long. Trimming cost V 7 bases and J 0 bases; bases outside gene matches: 3. Germline lookup yields CDR1 SNHLY and CDR2 FYNNEI. The CDR3 DNA sequence: TGTGCCAGCACTAGCGGAAGCTCCTACAATGAGCAGTTCTTC. This codes for CASTSGSSYNEQFF.

This chain joins TRBV28 and TRBJ2-5, with 7 bases identical to TRBD2. CDR3 length: 17 amino acids. Germline V gene data show CDR1 as MDHEN and CDR2 as SYDVKM. J was trimmed by 5 bases and V by 8 bases; bases with no gene match: 20. CDR3 DNA sequence: TGTGCCAGCCCCTTATATTTTGCGGGAGTTCGTCGGGAGACCCAGTACTTC. Amino acids: CASPLYFAGVRRETQYF.

The J gene is TRBJ1-1, the V gene TRBV5-4; no definite D call. Trimming took off 0 bases at V and 4 bases at J, with 4 bases between the two ends. Looked up from germline, CDR1 is SGHNT and CDR2 is YYREEE (reference sequence). The CDR3 is 12 residues long. The CDR3 bases are TGTGCCAGCAGCTTGGGTATCACTGAAGCTTTCTTT. It yields the protein CASSLGITEAFF.

The rearrangement uses TRBV14 and TRBJ2-1, with D possibly being TRBD1 (6 bases). Germline CDR1 reads SGHDN; CDR2 reads FVKESK. CDR3 length equals 15 residues. V was pared by 6 bases and J by 0 bases, with 12 bases between. CDR3 DNA sequence: TGTGCCAGCAGACAGGGTGGGGGCTCCTACAATGAGCAGTTCTTC. Amino acid sequence: CASRQGGGSYNEQFF.

This sequence joins TRBV5-4 and TRBJ1-1, with no clear D. Trimming took off 1 base at V and 3 bases at J, with 16 bases between the two ends. CDR3 length equals 16 residues. The germline V gene encodes CDR1 SGHNT and CDR2 YYREEE (reference sequence). CDR3 protein: CASSLRSGQRDTEAFF. In DNA, the CDR3 is TGTGCCAGCAGCTTGAGAAGTGGTCAAAGAGACACTGAAGCTTTCTTT.

This clone was observed a single time. The V call is TRBV18, the J call TRBJ2-7; maybe TRBD2 (6 bases). V lost 5 bases and J lost 2, with 13 bases in between. Per the germline V gene, CDR1 is KGHSH and CDR2 is LQKENI. This CDR3 has 14 amino acids. The CDR3 DNA reads as TGTGCCAGCTCAAGTGAGCGCGGGGCCTACGAGCAGTACTTC. Translated: CASSSERGAYEQYF. Looking up the rest from reference TRBV18 and TRBJ2-7 gives the full variable domain: NAGVMQNPRHLVRRRGQEARLRCSPMKGHSHVYWYRQLPEEGLKFMVYLQKENIIDESGMPKERFSAEFPKEGPSILRIQQVVRGDSAAYFCASSSERGAYEQYFGPGTRLTVT.

This chain joins TRBV9 and TRBJ2-5; 7 nucleotides line up with TRBD1. The CDR3 sequence is 14 residues long. V lost 4 bases to trimming and J lost 3 bases; unmatched junction nucleotides: 6. Germline V gives CDR1 SGDLS, CDR2 YYNGEE. CDR3 coding DNA: TGTGCCAGCAGCACGGACAGGATTGAAGAGACCCAGTACTTC. Translation: CASSTDRIEETQYF.

This clone was recorded a few times. J is TRBJ1-1 and V is TRBV5-6; 8 positions match TRBD1. CDR1 is SGHDT and CDR2 is YYEEEE in the germline V gene. The CDR3 has 18 residues. V lost 7 bases and J lost 2; bases outside the gene matches: 19. The CDR3 region has the DNA TGTGCCAGCTACCCTCCGTCGGGACAGGACCTCACCAACACTGAAGCTTTCTTT. The encoded protein is CASYPPSGQDLTNTEAFF.